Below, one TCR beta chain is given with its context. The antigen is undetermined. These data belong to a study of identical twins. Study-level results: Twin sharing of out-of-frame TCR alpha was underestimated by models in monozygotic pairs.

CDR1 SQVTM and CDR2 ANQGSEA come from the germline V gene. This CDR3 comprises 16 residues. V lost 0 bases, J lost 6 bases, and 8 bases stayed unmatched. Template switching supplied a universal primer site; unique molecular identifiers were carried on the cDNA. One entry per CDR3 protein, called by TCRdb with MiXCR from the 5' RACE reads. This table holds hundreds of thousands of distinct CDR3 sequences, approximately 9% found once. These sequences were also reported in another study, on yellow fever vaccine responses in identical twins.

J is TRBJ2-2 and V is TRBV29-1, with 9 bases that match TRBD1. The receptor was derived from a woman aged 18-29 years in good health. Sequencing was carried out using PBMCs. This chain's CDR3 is CSVEDLTGGWAGELFF. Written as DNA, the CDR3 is TGCAGCGTTGAAGATCTGACAGGGGGTTGGGCCGGGGAGCTGTTTTTT.